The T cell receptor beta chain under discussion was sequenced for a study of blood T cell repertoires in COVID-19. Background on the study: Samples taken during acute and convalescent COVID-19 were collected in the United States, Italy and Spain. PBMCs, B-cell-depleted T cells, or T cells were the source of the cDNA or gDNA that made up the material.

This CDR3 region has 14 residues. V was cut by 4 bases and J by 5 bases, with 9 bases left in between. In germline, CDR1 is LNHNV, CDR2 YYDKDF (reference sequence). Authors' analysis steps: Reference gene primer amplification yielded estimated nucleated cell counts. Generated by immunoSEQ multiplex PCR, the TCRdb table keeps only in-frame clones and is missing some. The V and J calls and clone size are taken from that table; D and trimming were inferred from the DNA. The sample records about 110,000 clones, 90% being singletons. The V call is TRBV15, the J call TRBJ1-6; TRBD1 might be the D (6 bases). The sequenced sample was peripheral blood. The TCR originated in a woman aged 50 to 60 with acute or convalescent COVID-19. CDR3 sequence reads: CATSNTGNNSPLHF. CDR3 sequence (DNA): TGTGCCACCAGCAATACAGGGAATAATTCACCCCTCCACTTT.